These 9 T cell receptor beta chains share one sample of origin, sequenced in a study of blood T cell repertoires in COVID-19. Generated by immunoSEQ multiplex PCR, the TCRdb table keeps only in-frame clones and is missing some. In the table there are about 400,000 clones, over 85% of which are singletons. The sequenced sample consisted of PBMCs or T cells enriched from blood (not recorded which). All receptors derive from a woman in her 30s who had recovered from COVID-19.

This chain joins TRBV7-8 and TRBJ2-7; the D gene is possibly TRBD1 (6 bases). Germline loops: CDR1 SGHVS, CDR2 FQNEAQ. The CDR3 spans 17 residues. The V and J ends lost 4 bases and 1 base respectively, with 20 bases between them. Here the CDR3 DNA reads TGTGCCAGCAGCTGGGACACGGCGGTGCCTCCTTCCTACGAGCAGTACTTC. As protein: CASSWDTAVPPSYEQYF.

The chain links TRBV24-1 to TRBJ2-5; no clear D gene. CDR1 is KGHDR, CDR2 SFDVKD, per germline. V was pared by 3 bases and J by 5 bases, with 6 bases between. The CDR3 runs 12 residues. CDR3 loop: CATSDNMETQYF. For the CDR3, the DNA is TGTGCCACCAGTGATAATATGGAGACCCAGTACTTC.

This chain links TRBV9 with TRBJ1-5; TRBD1 matches at 7 bases. Trimming took 4 bases from V and 6 from J; bases not matched to a gene: 10. There are 15 residues in the CDR3. CDR1 and CDR2 from the germline V gene are SGDLS and YYNGEE. CDR3 DNA sequence: TGTGCCAGCAGCCCAGCCCCCGGGACAGCTCAGCCCCAGCATTTT. Translating it yields CASSPAPGTAQPQHF.

The genes are TRBV7-3 and TRBJ1-2, with 10 bases identical to TRBD1. V dropped 8 bases and J dropped 6; count of bases not matched to a gene: 12. The germline V gene encodes CDR1 SGHTA and CDR2 FQGTGA. The CDR3 is made up of 15 amino acids. The CDR3 spells CASPGQGTTQDGYTF. The CDR3 DNA follows: TGTGCCAGCCCGGGACAGGGGACTACCCAAGATGGCTACACCTTC.

V usage is TRBV7-8 and J usage is TRBJ1-5, with D tentatively TRBD1 (5 bases). The CDR3 runs to 13 residues. Looked up from germline, CDR1 is SGHVS and CDR2 is FQNEAQ. V was shortened by 5 bases and J by 7 bases, with 12 bases between the two germline ends. CDR3 nucleotides: TGTGCCAGCAGCCCGGGGGGTCGCCAGCCCCAGCATTTT. Translating gives CASSPGGRQPQHF.

This chain connects TRBV18 to TRBJ2-2, with 7 positions matching TRBD1. Trimming removed 0 bases from V and 7 bases from J; junction bases left unmatched: 8. This CDR3 is 16 amino acids long. The germline V gene has CDR1 KGHSH and CDR2 LQKENI. Here the CDR3 reads CASSPPEKQGHGELFF. The CDR3 DNA reads TGTGCCAGCTCACCACCCGAAAAACAGGGGCACGGGGAGCTGTTTTTT.

This clone was observed a single time. This rearrangement joins TRBV19 to TRBJ2-4, with 8 bases lining up with TRBD2. Germline values: CDR1 LNHDA, CDR2 SQIVND (reference sequence). CDR3 length: 15 residues. V shed 3 bases and J 5 bases; nucleotides not matched to a gene: 6. The CDR3 sequence is CASSINGGAENIQYF. The CDR3 coding sequence is TGTGCCAGTAGTATCAACGGGGGGGCGGAAAACATTCAGTACTTC.

Concerning this clone: Distinct nucleotide sequences in the sample also encode this CDR3. The J gene is TRBJ2-7, the V gene TRBV28; D remains ambiguous. This CDR3 contains 12 residues. Trimming cost V 4 bases and J 1 base, with 5 bases left between them. CDR1 is MDHEN and CDR2 is SYDVKM in the germline V gene. The CDR3 sequence is CASSSPSYEQYF. The DNA of the CDR3 is TGTGCCAGCAGTTCCCCATCCTACGAGCAGTACTTC.

In DNA, the CDR3 is TGTGCCAGCAGCGGTGGACAGAGTACGAACACCGGGGAGCTGTTTTTT. Translating it yields CASSGGQSTNTGELFF. The chain couples TRBV7-9 to TRBJ2-2; maybe TRBD1 (6 bases). Germline lookup yields CDR1 SEHNR and CDR2 FQNEAQ (reference sequence). CDR3 length: 16 amino acids. The V and J ends lost 5 bases and 0 bases respectively, with 13 bases between them.